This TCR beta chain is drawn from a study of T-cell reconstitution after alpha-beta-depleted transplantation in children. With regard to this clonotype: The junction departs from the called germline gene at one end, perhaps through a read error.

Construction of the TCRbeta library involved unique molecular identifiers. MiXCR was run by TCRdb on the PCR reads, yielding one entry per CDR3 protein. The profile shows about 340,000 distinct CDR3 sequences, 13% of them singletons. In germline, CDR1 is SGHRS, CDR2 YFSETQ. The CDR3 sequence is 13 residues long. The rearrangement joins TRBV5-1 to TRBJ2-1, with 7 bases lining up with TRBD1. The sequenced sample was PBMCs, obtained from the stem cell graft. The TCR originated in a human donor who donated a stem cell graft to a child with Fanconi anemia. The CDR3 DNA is TGCGCCACCAGCTTGGGGACAGACAATGAGCAGTTCTTC. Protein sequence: CATSLGTDNEQFF.